This passage covers 17 T cell receptor beta chains from one sample sequenced in a study of patients and donors after allogeneic stem cell transplantation. TCRdb re-derived calls from the RT-PCR reads in MiXCR, one entry per CDR3 protein. The sample shows about a million distinct CDR3 sequences, about a sixth of them seen only once. Source material: blood, either unsorted or a sorted T cell fraction (not recorded which). The source is a human donor who was either an allogeneic HSCT recipient or a stem cell or donor lymphocyte infusion donor (not recorded which). It is not recorded whose cells these are; they may come from a transplant donor.

This clonotype was counted between two and nine times. The chain carries TRBV9 and TRBJ1-4; a possible D gene is TRBD1 (5 bases). This CDR3 region has 14 residues. Germline V gives CDR1 SGDLS, CDR2 YYNGEE. V dropped 3 bases and J dropped 3 bases, with 9 bases sitting between them. The DNA for the CDR3 is TGTGCCAGCAGCGCGGGGCCCCCTAATGAAAAACTGTTTTTT. This encodes CASSAGPPNEKLFF. Full variable domain (outside the CDR3, taken from reference TRBV9 and TRBJ1-4): DSGVTQTPKHLITATGQRVTLRCSPRSGDLSVYWYQQSLDQGLQFLIQYYNGEERAKGNILERFSAQQFPDLHSELNLSSLELGDSALYFCASSAGPPNEKLFFGSGTQLSVL.

This clonotype was found a few times. This chain links TRBV11-2 with TRBJ2-5; D is possibly TRBD2 (6 bases). The CDR3 has 14 amino acids. V shed 3 bases and J shed 5 bases, with 13 bases lying between them. Germline-derived CDR1 and CDR2 are SGHAT and FQNNGV. The CDR3 here is CASSFRGAGETQYF. CDR3 sequence (DNA): TGTGCCAGCAGCTTCAGAGGGGCGGGGGAGACCCAGTACTTC.

This chain connects TRBV9 to TRBJ2-3, with 15 bases lining up with TRBD2. After removal of 7 bases from V and 0 bases from J, the junction contained 6 bases not matched to a gene. The germline V gene encodes CDR1 SGDLS and CDR2 YYNGEE. This CDR3 comprises 17 residues. CDR3 in amino acids: CASAGLAGGTSTDTQYF. CDR3 sequence (DNA): TGTGCCAGCGCGGGACTAGCGGGAGGCACAAGCACAGATACGCAGTATTTT.

This clonotype turned up a few times. The chain has TRBV12-3 or TRBV12-4 and TRBJ1-4; 7 bases are shared with TRBD1. J was trimmed by 4 bases and V by 8 bases; bases with no gene match: 13. The CDR3 runs to 16 residues. The CDR3 DNA follows: TGTGCCAGCTCCCTAGGACAGGTCCGCCTTAATGAAAAACTGTTTTTT. Encoded protein: CASSLGQVRLNEKLFF.

This chain uses TRBV24-1 with TRBJ2-7, with D unresolved. V dropped 7 bases and J dropped 3 bases, with 12 bases sitting between them. Germline CDR1 is KGHDR and CDR2 is SFDVKD. The CDR3 is 13 residues long. The CDR3 spells CATSPRGFYEQYF. DNA of the CDR3: TGTGCCACCAGCCCCCGAGGCTTCTACGAGCAGTACTTC.

In its sample, this clonotype was seen a few times. The chain links TRBV10-3 to TRBJ1-3, with TRBD1 matching 10 bases. Trimming took 2 bases from V and 4 from J; bases not matched to a gene: 8. The CDR3 has 17 residues. CDR1 and CDR2 (germline): ENHRY, SYGVKD. CDR3 DNA sequence: TGTGCCATCAGTGAGGGGGACAGGGGCTCTGGAGGAAACACCATATATTTT. Its translation: CAISEGDRGSGGNTIYF.

This clonotype was detected only a few times. The chain is built from TRBV7-7 and TRBJ2-1; TRBD2 aligns across 11 bases. CDR1 is SSHAT, CDR2 FNYEAQ, per germline (reference sequence). The length of the CDR3 is 15 residues. V shed 5 bases, J shed 6 bases, and the junction held 6 bases outside the gene matches. CDR3 coding DNA: TGTGCCAGCAGCGTAACTAGCGGGAGTCCCAATGAGCAGTTCTTC. Its translation: CASSVTSGSPNEQFF.

A few counts support this clonotype. This rearrangement joins TRBV20-1 to TRBJ1-2; D unclear. The length of the CDR3 is 13 residues. The germline V and J ends were trimmed by 1 base and 5 bases, with 11 bases remaining between them. Per the germline V gene, CDR1 is DFQATT and CDR2 is SNEGSKA (reference sequence). This chain's CDR3 is CSARVGGPYGYTF. CDR3 coding DNA: TGCAGTGCTAGAGTAGGTGGCCCATATGGCTACACCTTC.

This clonotype was detected a few times. The chain joins TRBV4-3 to TRBJ2-7, with D maybe TRBD1 (5 bases). Per germline, CDR1 LGHNA and CDR2 YSLEER. The CDR3 loop spans 17 amino acids. Trimming removed 0 bases at V and 3 bases at J, with 18 bases between. The CDR3 reads CASSQDLAGLGIYEQYF. CDR3 DNA: TGCGCCAGCAGCCAAGACCTGGCAGGGTTAGGGATCTACGAGCAGTACTTC.

The sample holds a few counts of this clonotype. The rearrangement joins TRBV5-1 to TRBJ1-1, with TRBD1 identical over 8 bases. The germline CDR1 and CDR2 sequences are SGHRS and YFSETQ. Unmatched junction bases numbered 13, after V lost 1 base and J lost 8 bases. This CDR3 has 16 residues. DNA for the CDR3: TGCGCCAGCAGCTTGTCCCGGGACAGGTACGATATGGAAGCTTTCTTT. It translates to CASSLSRDRYDMEAFF. Combining the CDR3 with reference TRBV5-1 and TRBJ1-1 gives the whole variable domain KAGVTQTPRYLIKTRGQQVTLSCSPISGHRSVSWYQQTPGQGLQFLFEYFSETQRNKGNFPGRFSGRQFSNSRSEMNVSTLELGDSALYLCASSLSRDRYDMEAFFGQGTRLTVV.

This clonotype showed up just a few times. This sequence joins TRBV29-1 and TRBJ1-1; D is possibly TRBD1 (6 bases). Germline-derived CDR1 and CDR2 are SQVTM and ANQGSEA. Trimming left V 0 bases short and J 4 bases short, with 9 bases between. The CDR3 covers 13 residues. The DNA of the CDR3 is TGCAGCGTTGAAGAAACAGGGACCACTGAAGCTTTCTTT. Translated: CSVEETGTTEAFF.

This clonotype has just a few counts. The chain combines TRBV3-1 with TRBJ2-7, with 8 bases lining up with TRBD1. Trimming at V came to 3 bases and at J to 2 bases, leaving 21 bases not matched to a gene. The CDR3 is 20 residues long. From germline, CDR1 is LGHDT and CDR2 YNNKEL (reference sequence). This CDR3 is CASSHRSPGQAWGEPYEQYF. As DNA, the CDR3 is TGTGCCAGCAGCCACCGAAGTCCGGGACAGGCGTGGGGCGAGCCCTACGAGCAGTACTTC.

The chain links TRBV20-1 to TRBJ2-7; 7 positions agree with TRBD2. The ends lost 6 bases at V and 4 bases at J; junction bases unmatched: 12. The CDR3 totals 14 residues. Germline V gene sequence: CDR1 DFQATT, CDR2 SNEGSKA (reference sequence). CDR3 amino acids: CSAPREGSAYEQYF. CDR3 nucleotide sequence: TGCAGTGCCCCGAGGGAGGGTAGCGCGTACGAGCAGTACTTC.

The sample holds a few counts of this clonotype. The CDR3 loop is CATSSPKDRDISNQPQHF. CDR3 coding DNA: TGTGCCACCAGCAGTCCCAAGGACAGGGACATTAGCAATCAGCCCCAGCATTTT. The V gene is TRBV15, the J gene TRBJ1-5, with 8 bases fitting TRBD1. With V trimmed by 3 bases and J by 0 bases, 10 bases remained unmatched. CDR1 is LNHNV, CDR2 YYDKDF, per germline (reference sequence). CDR3 size: 18 residues. The complete variable domain, with remaining parts taken from reference TRBV15 and TRBJ1-5, reads DAMVIQNPRYQVTQFGKPVTLSCSQTLNHNVMYWYQQKSSQAPKLLFHYYDKDFNNEADTPDNFQSRRPNTSFCFLDIRSPGLGDTAMYLCATSSPKDRDISNQPQHFGDGTRLSIL.

This clonotype came up a few times. CDR3 sequence reads: CASSLSANTYNEQFF. As DNA, the CDR3 is TGTGCCAGCAGCTTATCGGCTAATACCTACAATGAGCAGTTCTTC. V is TRBV11-2 and J is TRBJ2-1; D is ambiguous. CDR3 size: 15 residues. V was clipped by 2 bases and J by 2 bases, with 10 bases between them. CDR1 is SGHAT and CDR2 is FQNNGV in the germline V gene.

The V and J genes are TRBV9 and TRBJ2-1, with 13 bases lining up with TRBD2. After removal of 3 bases from V and 4 bases from J, the junction contained 7 bases not matched to a gene. This CDR3 has 17 residues. CDR1 and CDR2 from the germline V gene are SGDLS and YYNGEE. The CDR3 reads CASSEALAGGEYNEQFF. CDR3 nucleotides: TGTGCCAGCAGCGAAGCACTAGCGGGAGGGGAGTACAATGAGCAGTTCTTC.

This clonotype was observed a handful of times. V is TRBV9 and J is TRBJ2-2, with TRBD2 matching 7 bases. This CDR3 comprises 16 residues. CDR1 is SGDLS and CDR2 is YYNGEE in the germline V gene. The junction had 4 bases not matched to a gene; V was cut back by 2 bases and J by 0 bases. CDR3 in amino acids: CASSVAGTTNTGELFF. CDR3 DNA: TGTGCCAGCAGCGTTGCAGGGACTACGAACACCGGGGAGCTGTTTTTT. Together with reference TRBV9 and TRBJ2-2, the CDR3 gives the full variable domain: DSGVTQTPKHLITATGQRVTLRCSPRSGDLSVYWYQQSLDQGLQFLIQYYNGEERAKGNILERFSAQQFPDLHSELNLSSLELGDSALYFCASSVAGTTNTGELFFGEGSRLTVL.